These 21 T cell receptor beta chains came from one sample sequenced in a study of shared clonotypes between healthy human individuals. Only in-frame clones appear in the TCRdb table, and some are missing; sequencing was by immunoSEQ multiplex PCR. The data hold over a million clones, with approximately 97% observed a single time. The sequencing sample was made of naive CD4+ T cells sorted from blood. Subset denoted: CD45RA+ positively selected. The receptors stem from a man in his thirties or forties in good health.

The CDR3: CSVGPQGGQPQHF. DNA for the CDR3: TGCAGCGTTGGTCCACAGGGTGGTCAGCCCCAGCATTTT. The chain is built from TRBV29-1 and TRBJ1-5, with D possibly being TRBD1 (6 bases). V dropped 4 bases and J dropped 6 bases, with 13 bases sitting between them. The CDR3 has 13 amino acids. CDR1 is SQVTM and CDR2 is ANQGSEA in the germline V gene.

The chain uses TRBV18 and TRBJ2-4; D may be TRBD2 (6 bases). CDR1 and CDR2 (germline): KGHSH, LQKENI. CDR3 size: 16 residues. Trimming removed 1 base from V and 8 bases from J, with 18 bases in between. This CDR3 is CASSPLPRASGDIQYF. The CDR3 bases are TGTGCCAGCTCACCACTTCCGAGGGCCTCGGGGGACATTCAGTACTTC.

In regard to this clone: Distinct nucleotide sequences in the sample also encode this CDR3. The chain links TRBV5-1 to TRBJ2-5; 12 bases agree with TRBD2. Germline V gene data show CDR1 as SGHRS and CDR2 as YFSETQ. V was pared by 4 bases and J by 5 bases, with 6 bases of the junction left unmatched. There are 15 residues in the CDR3. The CDR3 protein is CASSPRLAGVETQYF. The CDR3 bases are TGCGCCAGCAGCCCCCGACTAGCGGGAGTCGAGACCCAGTACTTC.

The chain has TRBV9 and TRBJ2-7; a weak D match, TRBD2 (5 bases). This CDR3 has 16 amino acids. V gave up 3 bases and J gave up 6 bases, with 22 bases separating them. CDR1 and CDR2 (germline): SGDLS, YYNGEE. CDR3 protein: CASSAFGRPLEGEQYF. Here the CDR3 DNA reads TGTGCCAGCAGCGCATTTGGGAGACCCCTCGAGGGCGAGCAGTACTTC. The whole variable domain, remainder taken from reference TRBV9 and TRBJ2-7, is DSGVTQTPKHLITATGQRVTLRCSPRSGDLSVYWYQQSLDQGLQFLIQYYNGEERAKGNILERFSAQQFPDLHSELNLSSLELGDSALYFCASSAFGRPLEGEQYFGPGTRLTVT.

V is TRBV28 and J is TRBJ2-7; 9 bases line up with TRBD2. J gave up 6 bases and V 6 bases, and 21 bases lay outside the gene matches. The CDR3 loop spans 18 amino acids. From germline, CDR1 is MDHEN and CDR2 SYDVKM. In DNA form, the CDR3 reads TGTGCCAGCAGCCCCCTTTTGGGAGTAGCGGGAGTAGGGCTCGAGCAGTACTTC. Protein: CASSPLLGVAGVGLEQYF. Full variable domain (rest looked up from reference TRBV28 and TRBJ2-7): DVKVTQSSRYLVKRTGEKVFLECVQDMDHENMFWYRQDPGLGLRLIYFSYDVKMKEKGDIPEGYSVSREKKERFSLILESASTNQTSMYLCASSPLLGVAGVGLEQYFGPGTRLTVT.

The rearrangement uses TRBV14 and TRBJ2-1; D unresolved. Germline V gene data show CDR1 as SGHDN and CDR2 as FVKESK. This CDR3 region has 15 residues. The V gene lost 1 base and the J gene lost 6 bases, with 13 bases spanning the gap. This chain's CDR3 is CASSQAWVSPNEQFF. CDR3 DNA: TGTGCCAGCAGCCAAGCGTGGGTTAGCCCCAATGAGCAGTTCTTC.

The chain is built from TRBV11-2 and TRBJ2-4; 8 nucleotides match TRBD2. CDR1 is SGHAT and CDR2 is FQNNGV in the germline V gene. The CDR3 sequence is 16 residues long. V lost 5 bases, J lost 7 bases, and 13 bases stayed unmatched. The CDR3 loop is CASSQTSGPPGNIQYF. CDR3 bases: TGTGCCAGCAGCCAAACTAGCGGACCCCCGGGGAACATTCAGTACTTC.

V is TRBV27 and J is TRBJ1-3, with 7 bases identical to TRBD1. V lost 5 bases and J lost 2; bases outside the gene matches: 9. Germline V CDR1 and CDR2: MNHEY, SMNVEV (reference sequence). This CDR3 contains 16 residues. CDR3 region: CASSKIQGFAGNTIYF. CDR3 DNA: TGTGCCAGCAGTAAAATACAGGGGTTCGCTGGAAACACCATATATTTT.

The J gene is TRBJ2-1, the V gene TRBV28; weak D call: TRBD2 (5 bases). Germline lookup yields CDR1 MDHEN and CDR2 SYDVKM. V lost 2 bases, J lost 3 bases, and 11 bases lay in between. The CDR3 contains 15 residues. The CDR3 loop is CASSLDSRDYNEQFF. The CDR3 DNA follows: TGTGCCAGCAGTTTAGATTCCCGGGACTACAATGAGCAGTTCTTC.

The J gene is TRBJ2-7, the V gene TRBV5-6; 11 bases agree with TRBD2. There are 15 residues in the CDR3. Germline lookup yields CDR1 SGHDT and CDR2 YYEEEE. With V trimmed by 5 bases and J by 6 bases, 10 bases remained unmatched. The CDR3 DNA reads as TGTGCCAGCAGGGGACTAGCGGCTCCTCTGGGCGAGCAGTACTTC. It yields the protein CASRGLAAPLGEQYF.

This rearrangement joins TRBV4-1 to TRBJ1-1; no clear D gene. This CDR3 has 15 amino acids. From germline, CDR1 is MGHRA and CDR2 YSYEKL. The V end was cut by 6 bases, the J end by 4 bases, with 18 bases between. The DNA of the CDR3 is TGCGCCAGCAGGGGAGGGAGGGCGGAGGTCACTGAAGCTTTCTTT. Translating it yields CASRGGRAEVTEAFF.

Only one count was recorded for this clone. The chain recombines TRBV5-5 with TRBJ2-3; D uncertain. The CDR3 runs to 15 residues. The germline V gene encodes CDR1 SGHKS and CDR2 YYEKEE (reference sequence). Trimming took off 2 bases at V and 0 bases at J, with 10 bases between the two ends. The CDR3 coding sequence is TGTGCCAGCAGCTTCCGAGGCCCTAGCACAGATACGCAGTATTTT. This encodes CASSFRGPSTDTQYF. Based on the CDR3 plus reference TRBV5-5 and TRBJ2-3, the full variable domain is DAGVTQSPTHLIKTRGQQVTLRCSPISGHKSVSWYQQVLGQGPQFIFQYYEKEERGRGNFPDRFSARQFPNYSSELNVNALLLGDSALYLCASSFRGPSTDTQYFGPGTRLTVL.

This chain uses TRBV28 with TRBJ1-1; 9 bases map to TRBD1. Germline loops: CDR1 MDHEN, CDR2 SYDVKM. The ends lost 4 bases at V and 10 bases at J; junction bases unmatched: 10. The CDR3 is 14 amino acids. For the CDR3, the DNA is TGTGCCAGCAGTTCCTCTCCGGGACAGGGACGAGCTTTCTTT. This sequence encodes CASSSSPGQGRAFF.

This sequence joins TRBV7-9 and TRBJ2-7; D may be TRBD1 (6 bases). Germline V CDR1 and CDR2: SEHNR, FQNEAQ (reference sequence). Deletions cut 1 base from V and 0 bases from J, with 13 bases between. The CDR3 is 16 residues long. CDR3: CASSLVSGAFSYEQYF. The CDR3 bases are TGTGCCAGCAGCTTAGTGTCAGGGGCATTCTCCTACGAGCAGTACTTC.

This clone was seen a single time. V gene TRBV7-9 combines with J gene TRBJ1-2; D might be TRBD1 (6 bases). Trimming shortened V by 3 bases and J by 0 bases, and 17 bases separated the two germline ends. This CDR3 has 17 amino acids. Germline V gene lookup returns CDR1 SEHNR and CDR2 FQNEAQ (reference sequence). DNA for the CDR3: TGTGCCAGCAGCTTTGTTCCTGGGGACATAGCTAACTATGGCTACACCTTC. It specifies CASSFVPGDIANYGYTF. Combining the CDR3 with reference TRBV7-9 and TRBJ1-2 gives the whole variable domain DTGVSQNPRHKITKRGQNVTFRCDPISEHNRLYWYRQTLGQGPEFLTYFQNEAQLEKSRLLSDRFSAERPKGSFSTLEIQRTEQGDSAMYLCASSFVPGDIANYGYTFGSGTRLTVV.

This clone has only one observation. This rearrangement joins TRBV2 to TRBJ1-5; D remains unclear. CDR1 is SNHLY, CDR2 FYNNEI, per germline. V was clipped by 6 bases and J by 0 bases, with 6 bases between them. This CDR3 has 13 amino acids. CDR3 bases: TGTGCCAGCAGACAACATAGCAATCAGCCCCAGCATTTT. Translated: CASRQHSNQPQHF.

The genes are TRBV21-1 and TRBJ1-5; TRBD1, as called in the table, went unchecked against the DNA. TRBV21-1 is marked as a pseudogene. This CDR3 is 17 amino acids long. The CDR3 region is CASSKVSAGQGCQPQHF. CDR3 coding DNA: TGTGCCAGCAGCAAAGTATCGGCGGGACAGGGTTGTCAGCCCCAGCATTTT.

V gene TRBV27 combines with J gene TRBJ2-7; D tentatively fits TRBD1 or TRBD2 (6 bases each). The V end lost 6 bases, the J end lost 6 bases, and 15 bases lay between the germline ends. The length of the CDR3 is 13 residues. The germline CDR1 and CDR2 sequences are MNHEY and SMNVEV (reference sequence). CDR3 sequence (DNA): TGTGCCAGCAGGGGGGGCTCCATTAGCGAGCAGTACTTC. It is translated as CASRGGSISEQYF.

The V call is TRBV11-2, the J call TRBJ2-7, with 12 bases identical to TRBD2. V lost 0 bases to trimming and J lost 4 bases; unmatched junction nucleotides: 13. The CDR3 loop spans 19 amino acids. Germline V gene sequence: CDR1 SGHAT, CDR2 FQNNGV. The CDR3 nucleotides are TGTGCCAGCAGCTTAGATCGTCTAGCGGGAGGGCCTTTCAGGTACGAGCAGTACTTC. Its protein is CASSLDRLAGGPFRYEQYF.

The chain is built from TRBV28 and TRBJ2-1, with TRBD1 matching 7 bases. Germline V gives CDR1 MDHEN, CDR2 SYDVKM. The CDR3 is 13 amino acids. V trimming: 2 bases; J trimming: 9 bases; junction bases outside the gene matches: 4. CDR3 sequence: CASSLRPGGEQFF. CDR3 nucleotides: TGTGCCAGCAGTTTACGGCCAGGGGGTGAGCAGTTCTTC.

The gene calls are TRBV10-3 and TRBJ1-3; the D gene is possibly TRBD1 (6 bases). V was clipped by 6 bases and J by 4 bases, with 16 bases between them. CDR3 length equals 15 residues. Germline CDR1 ENHRY, CDR2 SYGVKD. In nucleotides, the CDR3 is TGTGCCATCAGCGGAGGCGGACAGCGGGGAAACACCATATATTTT. The encoded protein is CAISGGGQRGNTIYF.